The present TCR beta chain was sequenced within a study of quantifying T cell responses using KT2 cells. Turning to the study itself: TCR alpha and beta constant-region primers primed reverse transcription of RNA.

This CDR3 is 15 amino acids long. CDR1 and CDR2 (germline): SEHNR, FQNEAQ (reference sequence). Trimming cost V 0 bases and J 6 bases, with 14 bases left between them. The sample is PBMC spiked with counted cells of clone KT2. Each cDNA got a UMI-containing oligo ligated at its 3' end. An equimolar mix of RC1.1 and RC1.2 primed the beta chain across TRBC1 and TRBC2. MiXCR, applied by TCRdb to the UMI-ligation and nested PCR reads, yields one record per CDR3 protein. This sample has over 55,000 distinct CDR3 sequences, with around 12% found just once. Specimen: PBMCs spiked with cells of the T cell clone KT2. The V call is TRBV7-9, the J call TRBJ1-1; D might be TRBD1 (6 bases). The sequence was obtained from a human donor. The CDR3 DNA is TGTGCCAGCAGCTTAGCGGATCGGGGGGCCGCTGAAGCTTTCTTT. Translation gives CASSLADRGAAEAFF.